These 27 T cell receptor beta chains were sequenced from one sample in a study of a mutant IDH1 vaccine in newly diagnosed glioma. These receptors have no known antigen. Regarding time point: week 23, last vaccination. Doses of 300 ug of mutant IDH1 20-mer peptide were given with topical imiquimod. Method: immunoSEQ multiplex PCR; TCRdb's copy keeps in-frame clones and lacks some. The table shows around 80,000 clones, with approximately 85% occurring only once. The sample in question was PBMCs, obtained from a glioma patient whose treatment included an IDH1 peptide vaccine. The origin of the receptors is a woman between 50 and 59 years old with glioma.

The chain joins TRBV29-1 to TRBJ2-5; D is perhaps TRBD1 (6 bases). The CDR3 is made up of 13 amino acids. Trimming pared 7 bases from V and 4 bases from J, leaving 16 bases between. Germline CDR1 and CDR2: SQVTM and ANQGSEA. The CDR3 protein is CSAFRGPRETQYF. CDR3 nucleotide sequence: TGCAGCGCCTTCAGGGGCCCAAGAGAGACCCAGTACTTC.

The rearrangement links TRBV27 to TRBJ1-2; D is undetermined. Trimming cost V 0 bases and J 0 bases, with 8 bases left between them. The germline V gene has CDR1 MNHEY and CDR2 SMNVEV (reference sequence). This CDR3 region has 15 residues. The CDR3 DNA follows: TGTGCCAGCAGTTTATCGTGGGGTTCTAACTATGGCTACACCTTC. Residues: CASSLSWGSNYGYTF.

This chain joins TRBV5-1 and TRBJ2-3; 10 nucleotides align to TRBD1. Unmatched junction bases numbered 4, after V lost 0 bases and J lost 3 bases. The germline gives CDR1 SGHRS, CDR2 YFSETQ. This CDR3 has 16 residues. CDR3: CASSLGGTGETDTQYF. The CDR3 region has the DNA TGCGCCAGCAGCTTGGGAGGGACAGGGGAAACAGATACGCAGTATTTT.

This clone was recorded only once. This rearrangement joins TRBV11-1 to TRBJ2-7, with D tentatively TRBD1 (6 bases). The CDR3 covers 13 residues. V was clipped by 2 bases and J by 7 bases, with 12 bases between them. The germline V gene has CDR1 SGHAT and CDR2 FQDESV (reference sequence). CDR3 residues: CASSLNGQGEQYF. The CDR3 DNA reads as TGTGCCAGCAGCTTAAACGGGCAGGGGGAGCAGTACTTC.

The CDR3 protein is CASSGRLLYNEQFF. CDR3 sequence (DNA): TGTGCCAGCAGTGGACGTTTGCTCTACAATGAGCAGTTCTTC. The chain couples TRBV2 to TRBJ2-1; no clear D gene. The germline V and J ends were trimmed by 4 bases and 3 bases, with 10 bases remaining between them. Germline V gene lookup returns CDR1 SNHLY and CDR2 FYNNEI. The CDR3 extends over 14 amino acids.

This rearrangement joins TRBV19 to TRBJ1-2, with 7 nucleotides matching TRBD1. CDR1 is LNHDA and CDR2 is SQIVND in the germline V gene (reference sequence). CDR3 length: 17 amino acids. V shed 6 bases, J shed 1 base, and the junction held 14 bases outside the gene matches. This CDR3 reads CASSARTGTAINYGYTF. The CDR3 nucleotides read TGTGCCAGTAGCGCTCGGACCGGGACAGCGATTAACTATGGCTACACCTTC. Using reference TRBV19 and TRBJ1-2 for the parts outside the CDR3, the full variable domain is DGGITQSPKYLFRKEGQNVTLSCEQNLNHDAMYWYRQDPGQGLRLIYYSQIVNDFQKGDIAEGYSVSREKKESFPLTVTSAQKNPTAFYLCASSARTGTAINYGYTFGSGTRLTVV.

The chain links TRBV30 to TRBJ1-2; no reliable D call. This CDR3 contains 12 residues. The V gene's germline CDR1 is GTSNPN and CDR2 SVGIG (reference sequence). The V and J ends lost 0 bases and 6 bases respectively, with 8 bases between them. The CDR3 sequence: CAWSVIGHGYTF. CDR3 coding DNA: TGTGCCTGGAGTGTAATAGGACATGGCTACACCTTC.

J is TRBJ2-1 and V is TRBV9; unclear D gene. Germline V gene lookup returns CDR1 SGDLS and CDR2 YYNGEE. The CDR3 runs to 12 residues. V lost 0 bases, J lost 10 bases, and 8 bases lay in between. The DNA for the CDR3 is TGTGCCAGCAGCGTAGCGAGAGGCGAGCAGTTCTTC. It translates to CASSVARGEQFF.

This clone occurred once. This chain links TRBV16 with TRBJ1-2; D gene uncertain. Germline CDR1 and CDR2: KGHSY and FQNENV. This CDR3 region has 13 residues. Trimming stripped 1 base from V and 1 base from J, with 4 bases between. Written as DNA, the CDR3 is TGTGCCAGCAGCCAATACGGTAACTATGGCTACACCTTC. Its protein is CASSQYGNYGYTF. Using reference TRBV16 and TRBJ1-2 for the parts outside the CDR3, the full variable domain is GEEVAQTPKHLVRGEGQKAKLYCAPIKGHSYVFWYQQVLKNEFKFLISFQNENVFDETGMPKERFSAKCLPNSPCSLEIQATKLEDSAVYFCASSQYGNYGYTFGSGTRLTVV.

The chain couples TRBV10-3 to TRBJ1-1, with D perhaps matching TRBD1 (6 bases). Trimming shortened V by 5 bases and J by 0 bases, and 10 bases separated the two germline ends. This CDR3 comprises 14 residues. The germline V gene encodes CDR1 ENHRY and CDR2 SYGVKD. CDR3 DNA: TGTGCCATCAGTTCACAGGGCATGAACACTGAAGCTTTCTTT. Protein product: CAISSQGMNTEAFF.

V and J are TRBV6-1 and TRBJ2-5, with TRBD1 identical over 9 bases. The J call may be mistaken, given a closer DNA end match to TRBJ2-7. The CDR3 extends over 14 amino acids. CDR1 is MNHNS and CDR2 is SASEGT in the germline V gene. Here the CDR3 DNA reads TGTGCCAGCACTATGGACAGGGGCGGCTACGAGCAGTACTTC. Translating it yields CASTMDRGGYEQYF.

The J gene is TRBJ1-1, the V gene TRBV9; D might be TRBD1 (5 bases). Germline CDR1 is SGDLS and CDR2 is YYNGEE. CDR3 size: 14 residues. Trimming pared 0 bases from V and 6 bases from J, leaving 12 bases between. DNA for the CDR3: TGTGCCAGCAGCGTAGGGGACGAGGTCGCTGAAGCTTTCTTT. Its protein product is CASSVGDEVAEAFF.

The CDR3 here is CASSIQGKGYNEQFF. Written as DNA, the CDR3 is TGTGCCAGTAGTATTCAGGGTAAAGGTTACAATGAGCAGTTCTTC. The gene calls are TRBV19 and TRBJ2-1, with D tentatively TRBD1 (5 bases). This CDR3 is 15 amino acids long. Germline loops: CDR1 LNHDA, CDR2 SQIVND (reference sequence). V gave up 3 bases and J gave up 4 bases, with 13 bases separating them.

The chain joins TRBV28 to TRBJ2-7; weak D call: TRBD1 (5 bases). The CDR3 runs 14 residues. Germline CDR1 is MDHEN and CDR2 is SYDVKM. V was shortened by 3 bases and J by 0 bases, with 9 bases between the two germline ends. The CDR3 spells CASSLMTVSYEQYF. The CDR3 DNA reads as TGTGCCAGCAGTTTGATGACAGTCTCCTACGAGCAGTACTTC.

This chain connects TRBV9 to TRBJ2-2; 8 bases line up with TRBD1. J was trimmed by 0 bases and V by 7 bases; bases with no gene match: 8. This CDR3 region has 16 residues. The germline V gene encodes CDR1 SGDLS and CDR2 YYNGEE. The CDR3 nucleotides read TGTGCCAGCGCTAAGACAGGGGATGCGAACACCGGGGAGCTGTTTTTT. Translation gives CASAKTGDANTGELFF. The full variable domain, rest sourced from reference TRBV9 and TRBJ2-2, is DSGVTQTPKHLITATGQRVTLRCSPRSGDLSVYWYQQSLDQGLQFLIQYYNGEERAKGNILERFSAQQFPDLHSELNLSSLELGDSALYFCASAKTGDANTGELFFGEGSRLTVL.

CDR3 region: CASSFRQGAKTEAFF. The CDR3 region has the DNA TGTGCCAGCAGCTTTAGGCAGGGGGCGAAAACTGAAGCTTTCTTT. The chain recombines TRBV7-2 with TRBJ1-1, with 8 positions matching TRBD1. Looked up from germline, CDR1 is SGHTA and CDR2 is FQGNSA. Germline trimming cut 3 bases from V and 5 bases from J; bases unmatched to any gene: 8. The CDR3 has 15 residues.

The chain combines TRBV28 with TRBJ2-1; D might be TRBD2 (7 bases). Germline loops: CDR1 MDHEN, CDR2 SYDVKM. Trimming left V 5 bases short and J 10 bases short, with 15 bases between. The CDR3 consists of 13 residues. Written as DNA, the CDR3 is TGTGCCAGCAGTAGGACTAGAAGGGGGGAGCAGTTCTTC. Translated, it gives CASSRTRRGEQFF.

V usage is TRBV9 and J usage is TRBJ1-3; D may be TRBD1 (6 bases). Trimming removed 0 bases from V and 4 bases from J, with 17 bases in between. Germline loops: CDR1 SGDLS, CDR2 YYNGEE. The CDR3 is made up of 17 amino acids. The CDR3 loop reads CASSVDGAPRGGNTIYF. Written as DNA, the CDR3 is TGTGCCAGCAGCGTAGACGGCGCACCCAGGGGAGGAAACACCATATATTTT.

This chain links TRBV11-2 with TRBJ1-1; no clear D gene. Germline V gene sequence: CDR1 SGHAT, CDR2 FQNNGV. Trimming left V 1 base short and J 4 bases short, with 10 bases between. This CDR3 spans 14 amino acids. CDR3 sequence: CASSLVGPPTEAFF. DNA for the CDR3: TGTGCCAGCAGCTTAGTGGGCCCACCCACTGAAGCTTTCTTT.

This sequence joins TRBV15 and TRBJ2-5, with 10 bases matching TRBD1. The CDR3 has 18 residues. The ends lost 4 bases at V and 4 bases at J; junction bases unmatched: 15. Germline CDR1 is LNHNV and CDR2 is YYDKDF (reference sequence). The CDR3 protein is CATSTPTGGFRSVETQYF. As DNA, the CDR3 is TGTGCCACCAGCACCCCGACAGGGGGCTTCCGAAGTGTAGAGACCCAGTACTTC.

The DNA for the CDR3 is TGTGCCACCAGCAGAGTGAAGTTTAGCAATCAGCCCCAGCATTTT. This gives the protein CATSRVKFSNQPQHF. The chain carries TRBV15 and TRBJ1-5; D unresolved. The CDR3 contains 15 residues. The germline CDR1 and CDR2 sequences are LNHNV and YYDKDF (reference sequence). Trimming shortened V by 1 base and J by 0 bases, and 7 bases separated the two germline ends.

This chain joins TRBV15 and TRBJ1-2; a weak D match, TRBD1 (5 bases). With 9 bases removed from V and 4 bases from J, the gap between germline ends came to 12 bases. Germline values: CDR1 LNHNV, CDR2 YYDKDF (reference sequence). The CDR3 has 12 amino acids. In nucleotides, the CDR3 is TGTGCCACTACGGGACCGGCCTATGGCTACACCTTC. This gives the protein CATTGPAYGYTF.

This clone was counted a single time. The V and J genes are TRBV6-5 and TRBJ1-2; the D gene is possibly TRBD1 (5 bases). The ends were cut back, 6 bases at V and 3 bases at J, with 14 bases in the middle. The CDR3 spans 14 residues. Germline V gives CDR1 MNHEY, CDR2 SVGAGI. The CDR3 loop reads CASSSRGDDYGYTF. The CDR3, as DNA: TGTGCCAGCAGCTCGCGAGGGGACGACTATGGCTACACCTTC.

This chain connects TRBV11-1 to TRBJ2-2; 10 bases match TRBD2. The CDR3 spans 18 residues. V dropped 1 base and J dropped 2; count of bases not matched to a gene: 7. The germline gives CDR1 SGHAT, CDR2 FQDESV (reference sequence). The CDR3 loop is CASSLVVAGGQNTGELFF. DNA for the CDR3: TGTGCCAGCAGCTTAGTGGTAGCGGGAGGCCAAAACACCGGGGAGCTGTTTTTT.

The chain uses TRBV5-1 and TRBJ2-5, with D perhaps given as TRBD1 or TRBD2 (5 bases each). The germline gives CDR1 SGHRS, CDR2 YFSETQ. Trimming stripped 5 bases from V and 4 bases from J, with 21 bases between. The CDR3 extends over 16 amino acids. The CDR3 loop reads CASRLSPAVGTETQYF. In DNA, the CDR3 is TGCGCCAGCAGGCTCTCTCCAGCGGTCGGGACAGAGACCCAGTACTTC.

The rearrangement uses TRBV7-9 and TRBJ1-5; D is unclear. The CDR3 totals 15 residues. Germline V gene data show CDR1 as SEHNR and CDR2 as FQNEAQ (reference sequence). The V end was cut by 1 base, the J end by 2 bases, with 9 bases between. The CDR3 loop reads CASSLGQIGNQPQHF. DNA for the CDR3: TGTGCCAGCAGCTTAGGGCAAATCGGCAATCAGCCCCAGCATTTT.

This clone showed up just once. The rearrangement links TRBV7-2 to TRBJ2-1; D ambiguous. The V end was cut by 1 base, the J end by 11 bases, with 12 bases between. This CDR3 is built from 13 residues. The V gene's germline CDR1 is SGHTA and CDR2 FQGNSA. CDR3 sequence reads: CASSLVYSEKQFF. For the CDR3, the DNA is TGTGCCAGCAGCTTAGTATACAGCGAAAAGCAGTTCTTC. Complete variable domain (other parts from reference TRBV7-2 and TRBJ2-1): GAGVSQSPSNKVTEKGKDVELRCDPISGHTALYWYRQSLGQGLEFLIYFQGNSAPDKSGLPSDRFSAERTGGSVSTLTIQRTQQEDSAVYLCASSLVYSEKQFFGPGTRLTVL.